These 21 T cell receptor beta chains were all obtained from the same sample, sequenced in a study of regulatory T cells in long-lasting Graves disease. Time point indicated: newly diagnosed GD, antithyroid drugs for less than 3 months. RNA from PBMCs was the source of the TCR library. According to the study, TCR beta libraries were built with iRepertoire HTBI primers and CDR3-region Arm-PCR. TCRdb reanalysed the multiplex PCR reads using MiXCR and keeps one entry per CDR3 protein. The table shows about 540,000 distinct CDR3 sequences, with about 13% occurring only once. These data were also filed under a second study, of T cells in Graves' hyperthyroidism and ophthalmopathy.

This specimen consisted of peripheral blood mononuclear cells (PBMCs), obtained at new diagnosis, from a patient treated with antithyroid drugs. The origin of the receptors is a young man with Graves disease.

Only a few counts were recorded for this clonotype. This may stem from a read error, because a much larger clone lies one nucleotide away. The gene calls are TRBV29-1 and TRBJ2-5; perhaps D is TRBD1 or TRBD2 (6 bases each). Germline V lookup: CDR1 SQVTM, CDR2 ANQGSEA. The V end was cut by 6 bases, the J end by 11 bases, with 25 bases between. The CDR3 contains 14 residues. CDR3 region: CSVRGRRLDNEQYF. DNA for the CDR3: TGCAGCGTCCGGGGGCGACGCTTGGACAATGAGCAGTACTTC.

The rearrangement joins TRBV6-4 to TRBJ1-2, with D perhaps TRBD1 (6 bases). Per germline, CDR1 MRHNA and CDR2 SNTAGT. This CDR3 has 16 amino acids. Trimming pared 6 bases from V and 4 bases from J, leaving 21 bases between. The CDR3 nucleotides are TGTGCCAGCAGCCCCGGCGCAGGGACACTCGGCTATGGCTACACCTTC. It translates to CASSPGAGTLGYGYTF.

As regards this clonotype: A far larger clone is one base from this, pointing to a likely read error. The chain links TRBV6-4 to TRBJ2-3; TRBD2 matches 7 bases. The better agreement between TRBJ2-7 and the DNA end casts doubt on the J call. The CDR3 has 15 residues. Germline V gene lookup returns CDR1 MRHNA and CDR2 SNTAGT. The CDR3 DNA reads TGTGCCAGCAGTACGACTAGCCCAGAAGCCGATGAGCAGTACTTC. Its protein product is CASSTTSPEADEQYF.

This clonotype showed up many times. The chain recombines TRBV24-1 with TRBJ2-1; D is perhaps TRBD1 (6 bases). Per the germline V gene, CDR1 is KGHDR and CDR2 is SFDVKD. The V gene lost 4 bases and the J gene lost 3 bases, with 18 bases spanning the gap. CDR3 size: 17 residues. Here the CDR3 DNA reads TGTGCCACCAGTGACCTCCCACAGGGTAGCGACTACAATGAGCAGTTCTTC. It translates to CATSDLPQGSDYNEQFF.

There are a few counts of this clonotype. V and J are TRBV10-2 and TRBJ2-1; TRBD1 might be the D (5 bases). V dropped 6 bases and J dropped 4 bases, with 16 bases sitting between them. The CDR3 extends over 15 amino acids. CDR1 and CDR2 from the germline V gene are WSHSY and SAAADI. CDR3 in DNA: TGCGCCAGCAGCATTTCAGGGCGGTCGTACAATGAGCAGTTCTTC. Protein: CASSISGRSYNEQFF.

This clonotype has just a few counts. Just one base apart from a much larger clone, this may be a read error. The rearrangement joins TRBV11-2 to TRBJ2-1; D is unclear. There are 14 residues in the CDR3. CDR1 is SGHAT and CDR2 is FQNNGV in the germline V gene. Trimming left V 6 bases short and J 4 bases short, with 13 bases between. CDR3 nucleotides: TGTGCCAGCAGACACCGAGGAGTATACAATGAGCAGTTCTTC. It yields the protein CASRHRGVYNEQFF.

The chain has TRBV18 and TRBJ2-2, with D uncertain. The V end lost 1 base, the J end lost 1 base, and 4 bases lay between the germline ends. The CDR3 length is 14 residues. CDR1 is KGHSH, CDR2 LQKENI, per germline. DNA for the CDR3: TGTGCCAGCTCACCACAGGGGAACACCGGGGAGCTGTTTTTT. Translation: CASSPQGNTGELFF.

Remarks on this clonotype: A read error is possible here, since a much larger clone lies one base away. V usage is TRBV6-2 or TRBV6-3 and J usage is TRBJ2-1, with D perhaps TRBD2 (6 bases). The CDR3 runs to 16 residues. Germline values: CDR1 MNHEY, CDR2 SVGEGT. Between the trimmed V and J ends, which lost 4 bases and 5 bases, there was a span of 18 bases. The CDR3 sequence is CASSFFGTGGDNEQFF. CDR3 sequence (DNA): TGTGCCAGCAGTTTTTTCGGGACTGGCGGGGACAATGAGCAGTTCTTC.

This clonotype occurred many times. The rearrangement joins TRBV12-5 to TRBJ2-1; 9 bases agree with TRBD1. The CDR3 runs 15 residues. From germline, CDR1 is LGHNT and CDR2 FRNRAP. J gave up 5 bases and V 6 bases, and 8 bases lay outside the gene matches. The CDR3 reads CASGSGTGFHNEQFF. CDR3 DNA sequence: TGTGCTAGTGGATCCGGGACAGGGTTCCACAATGAGCAGTTCTTC.

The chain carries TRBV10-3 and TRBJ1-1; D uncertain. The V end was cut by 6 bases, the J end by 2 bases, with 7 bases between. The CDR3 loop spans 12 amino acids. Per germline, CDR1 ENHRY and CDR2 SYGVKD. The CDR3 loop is CAIRTLNTEAFF. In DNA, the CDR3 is TGTGCCATCAGGACTTTAAACACTGAAGCTTTCTTT.

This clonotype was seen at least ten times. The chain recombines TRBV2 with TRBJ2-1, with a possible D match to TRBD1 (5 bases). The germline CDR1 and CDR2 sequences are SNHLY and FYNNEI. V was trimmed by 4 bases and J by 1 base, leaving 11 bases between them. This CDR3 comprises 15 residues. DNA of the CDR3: TGTGCCAGCAGTGTCTGGGGCGAGTCCTACAATGAGCAGTTCTTC. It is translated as CASSVWGESYNEQFF.

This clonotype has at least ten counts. CDR3 residues: CASSLDPAPYNEQFF. In DNA, the CDR3 is TGCGCCAGCAGCTTGGACCCAGCCCCCTACAATGAGCAGTTCTTC. This sequence joins TRBV5-1 and TRBJ2-1; no reliable D call. The germline gives CDR1 SGHRS, CDR2 YFSETQ. Trimming removed 0 bases from V and 2 bases from J, with 9 bases in between. The length of the CDR3 is 15 residues.

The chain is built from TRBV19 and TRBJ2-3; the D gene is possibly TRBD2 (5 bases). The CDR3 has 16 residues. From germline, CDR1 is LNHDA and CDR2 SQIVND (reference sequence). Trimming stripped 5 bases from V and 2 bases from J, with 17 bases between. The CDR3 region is CASSSGPAETTDTQYF. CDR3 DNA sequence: TGTGCCAGTAGTTCAGGACCAGCGGAGACCACAGATACGCAGTATTTT. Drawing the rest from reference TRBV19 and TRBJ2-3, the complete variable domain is DGGITQSPKYLFRKEGQNVTLSCEQNLNHDAMYWYRQDPGQGLRLIYYSQIVNDFQKGDIAEGYSVSREKKESFPLTVTSAQKNPTAFYLCASSSGPAETTDTQYFGPGTRLTVL.

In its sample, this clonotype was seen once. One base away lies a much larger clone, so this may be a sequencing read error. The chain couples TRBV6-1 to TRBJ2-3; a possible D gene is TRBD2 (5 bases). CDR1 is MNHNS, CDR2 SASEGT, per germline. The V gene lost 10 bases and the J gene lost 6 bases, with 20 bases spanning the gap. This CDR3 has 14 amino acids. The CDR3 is CATRAAHRADTQYF. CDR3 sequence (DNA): TGTGCCACCAGAGCGGCCCACCGGGCGGATACGCAGTATTTT.

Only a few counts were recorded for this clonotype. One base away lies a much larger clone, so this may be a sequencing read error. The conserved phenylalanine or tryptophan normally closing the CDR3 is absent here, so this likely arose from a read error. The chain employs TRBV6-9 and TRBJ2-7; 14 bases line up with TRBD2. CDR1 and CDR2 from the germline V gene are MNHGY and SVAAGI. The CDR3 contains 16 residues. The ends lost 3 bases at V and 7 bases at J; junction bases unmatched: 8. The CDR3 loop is CASSYPGLAGAGEQYL. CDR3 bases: TGTGCCAGCAGTTACCCGGGACTAGCGGGAGCAGGAGAGCAGTACCTC.

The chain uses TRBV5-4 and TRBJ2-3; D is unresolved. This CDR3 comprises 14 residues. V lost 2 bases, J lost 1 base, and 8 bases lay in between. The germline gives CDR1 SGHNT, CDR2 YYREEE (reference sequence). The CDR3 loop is CASSFGRGTDTQYF. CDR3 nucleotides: TGTGCCAGCAGCTTCGGAAGGGGCACAGATACGCAGTATTTT.

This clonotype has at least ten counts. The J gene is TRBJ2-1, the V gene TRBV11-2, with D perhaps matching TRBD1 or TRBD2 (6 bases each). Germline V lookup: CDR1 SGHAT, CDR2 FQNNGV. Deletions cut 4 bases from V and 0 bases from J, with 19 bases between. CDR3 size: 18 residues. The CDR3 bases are TGTGCCAGCAGCTCCCCCCGGGTAGCGGACAGCTCCTACAATGAGCAGTTCTTC. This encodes CASSSPRVADSSYNEQFF.

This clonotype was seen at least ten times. The DNA of the CDR3 is TGTGCCAGCAGTTTGGGGGGCAGGTCTGAAGCTTTCTTT. Amino acids: CASSLGGRSEAFF. The rearrangement uses TRBV2 and TRBJ1-1, with D possibly TRBD1 on 6 matching bases. Trimming took 5 bases from V and 6 from J, leaving 13 bases between them. This CDR3 has 13 amino acids. Per the germline V gene, CDR1 is SNHLY and CDR2 is FYNNEI. Supplemented by reference TRBV2 and TRBJ1-1, the full variable domain reads EPEVTQTPSHQVTQMGQEVILRCVPISNHLYFYWYRQILGQKVEFLVSFYNNEISEKSEIFDDQFSVERPDGSNFTLKIRSTKLEDSAMYFCASSLGGRSEAFFGQGTRLTVV.

The CDR3 protein is CASSTRGGVGNQPQHF. The CDR3 DNA sequence: TGTGCCAGTAGTACGCGAGGGGGAGTAGGCAATCAGCCCCAGCATTTT. The gene calls are TRBV19 and TRBJ1-5, with D perhaps TRBD1 (6 bases). V was cut by 4 bases and J by 2 bases, with 15 bases left in between. CDR1 is LNHDA, CDR2 SQIVND, per germline (reference sequence). CDR3 length equals 16 residues.

The CDR3 here is CASSLSIGGGNTIYF. The CDR3 nucleotides read TGCGCCAGCAGCTTGAGTATAGGGGGAGGAAACACCATATATTTT. The rearrangement joins TRBV5-1 to TRBJ1-3; maybe TRBD1 (6 bases). With 1 base removed from V and 4 bases from J, the gap between germline ends came to 12 bases. The CDR3 extends over 15 amino acids. Germline assignment: CDR1 SGHRS and CDR2 YFSETQ.

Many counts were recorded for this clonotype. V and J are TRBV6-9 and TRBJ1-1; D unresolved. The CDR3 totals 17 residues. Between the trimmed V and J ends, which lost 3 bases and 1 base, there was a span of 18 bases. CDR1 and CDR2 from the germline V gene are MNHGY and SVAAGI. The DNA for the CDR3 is TGTGCCAGCAGTTACCCTCCCCAGGTTCGGGCGAACACTGAAGCTTTCTTT. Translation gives CASSYPPQVRANTEAFF.